What follows are 26 T cell receptor beta chains derived from one specimen sequenced in a study of blood T cell repertoires in COVID-19. Measured with immunoSEQ multiplex PCR; TCRdb has only the in-frame clones, and not every one. The sample includes about 80,000 clones, around 69% of them seen just once. The material sequenced was peripheral blood. Receptors originate from a man in his 70s with active or convalescent COVID-19.

This CDR3 is CASSTSGYNQPQHF. The CDR3 DNA is TGTGCCAGCAGTACCTCAGGATACAATCAGCCCCAGCATTTT. The chain uses TRBV6-5 and TRBJ1-5, with D uncertain. With 5 bases removed from V and 3 bases from J, the gap between germline ends came to 11 bases. Germline CDR1 MNHEY, CDR2 SVGAGI. The CDR3 has 14 residues.

This rearrangement joins TRBV6-5 to TRBJ2-3; 9 positions agree with TRBD2. V lost 8 bases, J lost 5 bases, and 8 bases stayed unmatched. This CDR3 has 14 amino acids. CDR1 is MNHEY, CDR2 SVGAGI, per germline. The CDR3 DNA reads as TGTGCCAGCCTAAAGCGGGGGGCGAAAGATACGCAGTATTTT. Translation gives CASLKRGAKDTQYF.

The chain is built from TRBV18 and TRBJ1-1; D not certain. The CDR3 contains 14 residues. Germline lookup yields CDR1 KGHSH and CDR2 LQKENI. Trimming left V 1 base short and J 2 bases short, with 8 bases between. CDR3 sequence (DNA): TGTGCCAGCTCACCACTAACGGGTAACACTGAAGCTTTCTTT. Its protein is CASSPLTGNTEAFF.

The J gene is TRBJ1-4, the V gene TRBV4-1; D possibly corresponds to TRBD1 (6 bases). Germline lookup yields CDR1 MGHRA and CDR2 YSYEKL. The CDR3 contains 15 residues. Trimming shortened V by 0 bases and J by 6 bases, and 11 bases separated the two germline ends. In DNA, the CDR3 is TGCGCCAGCAGCCAAGATCCTGCAGGGGATGAAAAACTGTTTTTT. Its protein product is CASSQDPAGDEKLFF.

This chain joins TRBV18 and TRBJ1-1; possibly TRBD1 for D (5 bases). Germline assignment: CDR1 KGHSH and CDR2 LQKENI. V shed 3 bases and J shed 3 bases, with 17 bases lying between them. The CDR3 is 16 residues long. The CDR3 coding sequence is TGTGCCAGCTCACCGTTCGTCCGGTTAGGGGACACTGAAGCTTTCTTT. Its protein product is CASSPFVRLGDTEAFF. Drawing the rest from reference TRBV18 and TRBJ1-1, the complete variable domain is NAGVMQNPRHLVRRRGQEARLRCSPMKGHSHVYWYRQLPEEGLKFMVYLQKENIIDESGMPKERFSAEFPKEGPSILRIQQVVRGDSAAYFCASSPFVRLGDTEAFFGQGTRLTVV.

The chain uses TRBV24-1 and TRBJ2-3, with 14 positions matching TRBD2. After removal of 10 bases from V and 6 bases from J, the junction contained 5 bases not matched to a gene. The CDR3 loop spans 14 amino acids. CDR1 is KGHDR, CDR2 SFDVKD, per germline. The CDR3 bases are TGTGCCACTGCGACTAGCGGGGGGGCTGATACGCAGTATTTT. Translation gives CATATSGGADTQYF.

The V call is TRBV19, the J call TRBJ2-3; 9 bases align to TRBD1. The CDR3 totals 17 residues. Germline assignment: CDR1 LNHDA and CDR2 SQIVND (reference sequence). V trimming: 5 bases; J trimming: 5 bases; junction bases outside the gene matches: 14. The CDR3 DNA is TGTGCCAGTAGTCGAGGTTCTGGGACAGGGAGGGGAGATACGCAGTATTTT. Translating it yields CASSRGSGTGRGDTQYF.

In nucleotides, the CDR3 is TGCGCCAGCAGTCCCGGGAGGACAACTAATGAAAAACTGTTTTTT. It encodes CASSPGRTTNEKLFF. The V gene is TRBV10-1, the J gene TRBJ1-4; D remains unclear. The V gene lost 5 bases and the J gene lost 0 bases, with 10 bases spanning the gap. Germline lookup yields CDR1 WNHNN and CDR2 SYGVQD (reference sequence). The CDR3 covers 15 residues.

The rearrangement joins TRBV19 to TRBJ2-2, with D perhaps TRBD2 (5 bases). V lost 6 bases to trimming and J lost 4 bases, with 15 bases between them. Germline CDR1 is LNHDA and CDR2 is SQIVND (reference sequence). The CDR3 covers 15 residues. This chain's CDR3 is CASSVGSSGTGELFF. CDR3 coding DNA: TGTGCCAGTAGCGTGGGAAGCAGCGGCACCGGGGAGCTGTTTTTT.

In its sample, this clone was seen once. The rearrangement joins TRBV4-1 to TRBJ1-6, with 9 positions matching TRBD1. Germline V gene data show CDR1 as MGHRA and CDR2 as YSYEKL. The CDR3 loop spans 16 amino acids. The junction had 6 bases not matched to a gene; V was cut back by 2 bases and J by 7 bases. The chain's CDR3 is CASSQMGQGGNSPLHF. As DNA, the CDR3 is TGCGCCAGCAGCCAAATGGGACAGGGTGGAAATTCACCCCTCCACTTT.

The chain joins TRBV11-2 to TRBJ2-1; D possibly corresponds to TRBD2 (5 bases). The CDR3 is 15 residues long. Germline V CDR1 and CDR2: SGHAT, FQNNGV. V lost 2 bases and J 4 bases, leaving 12 bases between the germline ends. CDR3 residues: CASSLSLAAYNEQFF. The CDR3 bases are TGTGCCAGCAGCTTAAGCCTAGCTGCTTACAATGAGCAGTTCTTC.

The chain recombines TRBV10-3 with TRBJ1-5; perhaps TRBD1 as D (6 bases). The ends were cut back, 6 bases at V and 1 base at J, with 13 bases in the middle. The CDR3 is made up of 15 amino acids. Germline V lookup: CDR1 ENHRY, CDR2 SYGVKD. This CDR3 reads CAIRNGTRSNQPQHF. In DNA, the CDR3 is TGTGCCATCAGAAACGGGACAAGAAGCAATCAGCCCCAGCATTTT.

This clone was detected only a few times. This chain connects TRBV30 to TRBJ1-5; 9 bases are shared with TRBD1. Per germline, CDR1 GTSNPN and CDR2 SVGIG (reference sequence). This CDR3 contains 15 residues. J gave up 6 bases and V 2 bases, and 8 bases lay outside the gene matches. The CDR3 sequence: CAWSFPDRGTQPQHF. The CDR3 DNA is TGTGCCTGGAGTTTCCCGGACAGGGGAACTCAGCCCCAGCATTTT. Full variable domain (missing parts from reference TRBV30 and TRBJ1-5): SQTIHQWPATLVQPVGSPLSLECTVEGTSNPNLYWYRQAAGRGLQLLFYSVGIGQISSEVPQNLSASRPQDRQFILSSKKLLLSDSGFYLCAWSFPDRGTQPQHFGDGTRLSIL.

The chain employs TRBV19 and TRBJ1-1, with 9 bases aligning to TRBD1. V lost 5 bases to trimming and J lost 13 bases; unmatched junction nucleotides: 14. Germline V gene sequence: CDR1 LNHDA, CDR2 SQIVND (reference sequence). CDR3 length equals 14 residues. CDR3 nucleotide sequence: TGTGCCAGTAGTGCCCGACAGGGGGAAGAGACGGGTTTCTTT. Translated, it gives CASSARQGEETGFF.

V gene TRBV9 combines with J gene TRBJ2-5; TRBD1 might be the D (6 bases). The germline CDR1 and CDR2 sequences are SGDLS and YYNGEE. The V end was cut by 3 bases, the J end by 5 bases, with 14 bases between. CDR3 size: 14 residues. The CDR3 nucleotides read TGTGCCAGCAGCGCCCAGTCGAGGGGGGAGACCCAGTACTTC. Amino acids: CASSAQSRGETQYF. Complete variable domain (other parts from reference TRBV9 and TRBJ2-5): DSGVTQTPKHLITATGQRVTLRCSPRSGDLSVYWYQQSLDQGLQFLIQYYNGEERAKGNILERFSAQQFPDLHSELNLSSLELGDSALYFCASSAQSRGETQYFGPGTRLLVL.

The chain uses TRBV2 and TRBJ1-6, with TRBD1 matching over 7 bases. V shed 6 bases, J shed 5 bases, and the junction held 10 bases outside the gene matches. Per the germline V gene, CDR1 is SNHLY and CDR2 is FYNNEI. The CDR3 is 16 amino acids. Here the CDR3 DNA reads TGTGCCAGCAGCCGGGATGGGACAGATAATAATTCACCCCTCCACTTT. Translating it yields CASSRDGTDNNSPLHF.

This chain connects TRBV4-1 to TRBJ2-2, with TRBD2 identical over 8 bases. The CDR3 loop spans 16 amino acids. The V gene's germline CDR1 is MGHRA and CDR2 YSYEKL. J was trimmed by 2 bases and V by 3 bases; bases with no gene match: 5. The CDR3 reads CASSHTAGVNTGELFF. In DNA, the CDR3 is TGCGCCAGCAGCCATACAGCGGGGGTTAACACCGGGGAGCTGTTTTTT.

This chain uses TRBV6-5 with TRBJ2-6; perhaps TRBD2 as D (5 bases). Germline-derived CDR1 and CDR2 are MNHEY and SVGAGI. The CDR3 has 15 amino acids. The ends were cut back, 6 bases at V and 0 bases at J, with 9 bases in the middle. The CDR3 DNA reads TGTGCCAGCAGACTTCGGGACTCTGGGGCCAACGTCCTGACTTTC. Its protein product is CASRLRDSGANVLTF.

CDR3 sequence (DNA): TGTGCCAGCAGTGAATTAGTGATACAGCCCCAGCATTTT. Encoded protein: CASSELVIQPQHF. The chain carries TRBV2 and TRBJ1-5; D ambiguous. CDR1 SNHLY and CDR2 FYNNEI come from the germline V gene. The CDR3 totals 13 residues. Between the trimmed V and J ends, which lost 2 bases and 7 bases, there was a span of 9 bases.

The V call is TRBV30, the J call TRBJ2-3, with D possibly TRBD2 on 6 matching bases. CDR1 and CDR2 from the germline V gene are GTSNPN and SVGIG (reference sequence). This CDR3 has 14 residues. V lost 7 bases, J lost 0 bases, and 14 bases lay in between. The CDR3 spells CASRGGVSTDTQYF. CDR3 DNA sequence: TGTGCCTCCCGAGGCGGGGTGAGCACAGATACGCAGTATTTT.

The J gene is TRBJ1-2, the V gene TRBV5-4, with 9 bases matching TRBD1. CDR1 and CDR2 (germline): SGHNT, YYREEE (reference sequence). The CDR3 consists of 14 residues. J gave up 8 bases and V 0 bases, and 5 bases lay outside the gene matches. The CDR3 spells CASSLEGQGRGYTF. The CDR3 nucleotides read TGTGCCAGCAGCTTGGAAGGACAGGGGCGAGGCTACACCTTC.

This clone appeared a few times. The gene calls are TRBV6-5 and TRBJ1-2; TRBD1 agrees at 7 bases. Per germline, CDR1 MNHEY and CDR2 SVGAGI. The CDR3 loop spans 14 amino acids. The trim removed 3 bases at V and 1 base at J, leaving 2 bases unmatched. In DNA form, the CDR3 reads TGTGCCAGCAGTTATGACAGGGATAACTATGGCTACACCTTC. Its translation: CASSYDRDNYGYTF.

The V gene is TRBV5-1, the J gene TRBJ2-7; 7 bases match TRBD2. The CDR3 contains 16 residues. The junction had 19 bases not matched to a gene; V was cut back by 2 bases and J by 11 bases. Germline V gives CDR1 SGHRS, CDR2 YFSETQ. The CDR3 sequence is CASSLSTLTLADREYF. The CDR3 DNA is TGCGCCAGCAGCTTATCAACCCTAACGCTAGCGGACCGCGAGTACTTC.

This clone came up a few times. The chain joins TRBV4-1 to TRBJ1-5, with no clear D. The CDR3 covers 12 residues. Germline CDR1 and CDR2: MGHRA and YSYEKL. Trimming left V 2 bases short and J 5 bases short, with 4 bases between. The CDR3 protein is CASSQQDQPQHF. CDR3 coding DNA: TGCGCCAGCAGCCAACAGGATCAGCCCCAGCATTTT.

This sequence joins TRBV5-1 and TRBJ2-2, with D possibly matching TRBD1 (6 bases). CDR1 SGHRS and CDR2 YFSETQ come from the germline V gene. CDR3 size: 13 residues. V was clipped by 8 bases and J by 2 bases, with 10 bases between them. CDR3 bases: TGCGCCAGTAGGACAGCAAACACCGGGGAGCTGTTTTTT. Its translation is CASRTANTGELFF.

This sequence joins TRBV5-1 and TRBJ2-3; 7 bases agree with TRBD1. CDR1 and CDR2 from the germline V gene are SGHRS and YFSETQ. CDR3 size: 15 residues. V gave up 2 bases and J gave up 6 bases; unmatched junction bases: 9. CDR3 DNA: TGCGCCAGCAGCTTAGGGGGCTTTCATGGGGATACGCAGTATTTT. This encodes CASSLGGFHGDTQYF. The full variable domain, with the rest looked up from reference TRBV5-1 and TRBJ2-3, is KAGVTQTPRYLIKTRGQQVTLSCSPISGHRSVSWYQQTPGQGLQFLFEYFSETQRNKGNFPGRFSGRQFSNSRSEMNVSTLELGDSALYLCASSLGGFHGDTQYFGPGTRLTVL.